This T cell receptor (beta chain) was obtained from a study of spatial heterogeneity in lung cancer. Regarding the study as a whole: In blood, ubiquitous expanded tumor TCRs appeared more at resection than follow-up.

Trimming cost V 1 base and J 8 bases, with 6 bases left between them. Germline V gene lookup returns CDR1 SEHNR and CDR2 FQNEAQ (reference sequence). The CDR3 spans 12 residues. Individual TCR cDNA molecules each bore their own unique molecular identifier. MiXCR, run by TCRdb on the 5' RACE reads, gives a single entry per CDR3 protein. In the table there are some 87,000 distinct CDR3 sequences, roughly 10% of which are singletons. Time point given: sample taken at primary tumor resection. Extraction of whole RNA from tumor, nontumor lung or frozen PBMC preceded unsorted sequencing. A total of roughly 72 untreated early-stage non-small cell lung cancer patients served as donors. This clonotype was seen only a few times. Antigen: not known.

The chain employs TRBV7-9 and TRBJ1-5; D is possibly TRBD1 (5 bases). The sequence was obtained from a male donor with early-stage non-small cell lung cancer. The sample here was PBMCs, taken at surgery. The CDR3 sequence: CASSLGGKPQHF. The CDR3 coding sequence is TGTGCCAGCAGCTTAGGGGGGAAGCCCCAGCATTTT.